A single T cell receptor beta chain is shown here with its context. The germline CDR1 and CDR2 sequences are MNHEY and SMNVEV (reference sequence). J gave up 5 bases and V 2 bases, and 10 bases lay outside the gene matches. The CDR3 runs 16 residues. This record belongs to a study of blood T cell repertoires in COVID-19. Assay used: immunoSEQ multiplex PCR; TCRdb lists only in-frame clones, some missing. The repertoire consists of over 200,000 clones, with under 90% occurring once and the leading ten covering 11%. V and J are TRBV27 and TRBJ2-5; TRBD1 matches 8 bases. The clonotype was recovered from a man aged 50 to 59 with COVID-19, enrolled during active disease. The sample consisted of peripheral blood. CDR3 in amino acids: CASSLRSGGAGETQYF. The DNA of the CDR3 is TGTGCCAGCAGTTTAAGGTCAGGGGGCGCGGGTGAGACCCAGTACTTC.